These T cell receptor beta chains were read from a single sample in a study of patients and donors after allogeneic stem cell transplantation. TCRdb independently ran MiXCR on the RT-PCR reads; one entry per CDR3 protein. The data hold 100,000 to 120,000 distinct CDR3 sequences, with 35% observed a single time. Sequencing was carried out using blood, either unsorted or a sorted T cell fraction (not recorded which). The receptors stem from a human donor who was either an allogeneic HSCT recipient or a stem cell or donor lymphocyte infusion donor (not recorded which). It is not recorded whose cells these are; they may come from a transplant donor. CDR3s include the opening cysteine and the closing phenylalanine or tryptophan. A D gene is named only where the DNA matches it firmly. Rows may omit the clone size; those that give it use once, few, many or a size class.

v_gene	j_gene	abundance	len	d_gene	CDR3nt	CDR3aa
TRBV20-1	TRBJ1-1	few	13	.	TGCAGTGCTACCACACCCGGGACCACTGAAGCTTTCTTT	CSATTPGTTEAFF
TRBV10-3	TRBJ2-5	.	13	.	TGTGCCATCAGACCGGGATGGCAAGAGACCCAGTACTTC	CAIRPGWQETQYF
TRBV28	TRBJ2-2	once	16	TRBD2	TGTGCCAGCAGTTTAGGGCGGGAGTCCGACACCGGGGAGCTGTTTTTT	CASSLGRESDTGELFF
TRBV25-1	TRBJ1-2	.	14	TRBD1	TGTGCCAGCAGTGAGCCCCACAGGGGGCATGGCTACACCTTC	CASSEPHRGHGYTF
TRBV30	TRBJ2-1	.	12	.	TGTGCCTGGAGACCCGCGTACGGTGAGCAGTTCTTC	CAWRPAYGEQFF
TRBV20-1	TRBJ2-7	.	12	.	TGCAGTGCTCCCGAGTCATCCTACGAGCAGTACTTC	CSAPESSYEQYF
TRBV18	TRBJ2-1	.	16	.	TGTGCCAGCTCCTACGAGAGAGGGCGGTCGGACAATGAGCAGTTCTTC	CASSYERGRSDNEQFF
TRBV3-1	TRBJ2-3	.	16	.	TGTGCCAGCAGCAAGAATCAACTTGGGAGCACAGATACGCAGTATTTT	CASSKNQLGSTDTQYF
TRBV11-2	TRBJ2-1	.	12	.	TGTGCCAGCAGCTTCCAGGGAAGGGAGCAGTTCTTC	CASSFQGREQFF
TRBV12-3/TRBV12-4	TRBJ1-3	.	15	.	TGTGCCAGCAGGGACACCGGGACTACGGGAAACACCATATATTTT	CASRDTGTTGNTIYF
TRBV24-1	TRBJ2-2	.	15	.	TGTGCCACCAGTGATAGCGAAGCGAACACCGGGGAGCTGTTTTTT	CATSDSEANTGELFF
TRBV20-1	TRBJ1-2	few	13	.	TGCAGTGCCACGACAGGCGCCCACTATGGCTACACCTTC	CSATTGAHYGYTF
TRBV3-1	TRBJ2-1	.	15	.	TGTGCCAGCAGCAAAACTCCCTGGTTTAACAATGAGCAGTTCTTC	CASSKTPWFNNEQFF
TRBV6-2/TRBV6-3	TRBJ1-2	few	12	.	TGTGCCAGCAGTTACTCAGGCCCAGGCTACACCTTC	CASSYSGPGYTF
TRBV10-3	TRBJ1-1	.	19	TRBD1	TGTGCCATCAGTCAGTTTTCAGGAGGGACAGTCGCCTCCCTCTCAGAAGCTTTCTTT	CAISQFSGGTVASLSEAFF
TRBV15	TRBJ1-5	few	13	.	TGTGCCACCAGCAGAGCTCCCCAGCAGCCCCAGCATTTT	CATSRAPQQPQHF
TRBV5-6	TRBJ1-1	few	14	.	TGTGCCAGCAGCTGGACGGGGGCCAGGGATGGAGCTTTCTTT	CASSWTGARDGAFF
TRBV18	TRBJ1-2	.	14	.	TGTGCCAGCTCACCACCGGCCCCCATCTATGGCTACACCTTC	CASSPPAPIYGYTF
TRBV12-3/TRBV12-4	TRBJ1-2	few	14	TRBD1	TGTGCCAGCAGTTGGGGCGCAGGGGGCCCTGGCTACACCTTC	CASSWGAGGPGYTF
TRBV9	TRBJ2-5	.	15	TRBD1	TGTGCCAGCAGCGTAGGGGACAGGGTTAGGGAGACCCAGTACTTC	CASSVGDRVRETQYF
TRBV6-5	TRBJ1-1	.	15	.	TGTGCCAGCAGTCGGACCGACCCTCGGGCCACTGAAGCTTTCTTT	CASSRTDPRATEAFF
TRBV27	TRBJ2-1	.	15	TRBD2	TGTGCCAGCAGTCAAAGACTAGCGTACTACAATGAGCAGTTCTTC	CASSQRLAYYNEQFF
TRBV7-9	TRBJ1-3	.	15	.	TGTGCCAGCAGCTTAACGGGGAGCTCTGGAAACACCATATATTTT	CASSLTGSSGNTIYF
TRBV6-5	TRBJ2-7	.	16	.	TGTGCCAGCAGTTACTCGAGCGCACAGTTAGCCTACGAGCAGTACTTC	CASSYSSAQLAYEQYF
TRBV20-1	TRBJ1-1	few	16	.	TGCAGTGCCCCACCTTCTGGGAGGGGAACGAACACTGAAGCTTTCTTT	CSAPPSGRGTNTEAFF
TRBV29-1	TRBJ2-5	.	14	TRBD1	TGCAGCGTCGTTACAGGGGGCCGCCAAGAGACCCAGTACTTC	CSVVTGGRQETQYF
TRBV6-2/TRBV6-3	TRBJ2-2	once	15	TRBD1	TGTGCCAGCAGTTCGAACAGGGGATTGACCGGGGAGCTGTTTTTT	CASSSNRGLTGELFF
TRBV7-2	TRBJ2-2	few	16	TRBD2	TGTGCCAGCAGCTATAGACTAGCGGGAAGTAACGGGGAGCTGTTTTTT	CASSYRLAGSNGELFF
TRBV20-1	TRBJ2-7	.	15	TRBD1	TGCAGTGCTAGTGGCGACAGGGGGAGCTCCTACGAGCAGTACTTC	CSASGDRGSSYEQYF
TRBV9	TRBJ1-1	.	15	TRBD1	TGTGCCAGCAGCGCCCGACAGGGGGCTGTCACTGAAGCTTTCTTT	CASSARQGAVTEAFF
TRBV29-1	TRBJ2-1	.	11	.	TGCAGCGCAGGACAGCCAAATGAGCAGTTCTTC	CSAGQPNEQFF
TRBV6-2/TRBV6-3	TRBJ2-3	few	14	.	TGTGCCAGCAGCCGGACCCGGGCCGGAGATACGCAGTATTTT	CASSRTRAGDTQYF